This T cell receptor beta chain stems from a study of CXCR3-negative and CXCR3-positive naive CD8 T cells. This CDR3 is 12 amino acids long. 5' RACE with UMI labels generated the TRB cDNA libraries. TCRdb reanalyzed the 5' RACE reads, giving one entry per CDR3 protein sequence and no DNA. Its clone listing holds some 130,000 distinct CDR3 sequences. The chain joins TRBV21-1 to TRBJ1-1; TCRdb names TRBD1, which stays unverified in the absence of DNA. TRBV21-1 is termed a pseudogene. The clonotype comes from a human donor in good health. Some clones in this sample may be carry-over from other donors' samples. The sequencing input was naive CXCR3- CD8+ T cells from blood. Subset indicated: CD45RO-CCR7+CD27+CD95- naive CD8+ T cells lacking CXCR3 (TNR3-). CDR3 sequence: CASIIQGTEAFF.